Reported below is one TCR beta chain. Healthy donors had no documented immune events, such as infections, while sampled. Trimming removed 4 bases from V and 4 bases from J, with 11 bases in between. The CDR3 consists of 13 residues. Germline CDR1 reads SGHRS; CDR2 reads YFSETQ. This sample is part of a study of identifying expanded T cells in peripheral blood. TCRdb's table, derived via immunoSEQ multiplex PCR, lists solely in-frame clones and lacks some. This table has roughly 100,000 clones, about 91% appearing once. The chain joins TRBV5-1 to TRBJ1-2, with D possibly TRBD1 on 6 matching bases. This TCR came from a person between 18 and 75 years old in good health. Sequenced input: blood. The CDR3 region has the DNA TGCGCCAGCAGCGCCGGACAGACCTATGGCTACACCTTC. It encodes CASSAGQTYGYTF.